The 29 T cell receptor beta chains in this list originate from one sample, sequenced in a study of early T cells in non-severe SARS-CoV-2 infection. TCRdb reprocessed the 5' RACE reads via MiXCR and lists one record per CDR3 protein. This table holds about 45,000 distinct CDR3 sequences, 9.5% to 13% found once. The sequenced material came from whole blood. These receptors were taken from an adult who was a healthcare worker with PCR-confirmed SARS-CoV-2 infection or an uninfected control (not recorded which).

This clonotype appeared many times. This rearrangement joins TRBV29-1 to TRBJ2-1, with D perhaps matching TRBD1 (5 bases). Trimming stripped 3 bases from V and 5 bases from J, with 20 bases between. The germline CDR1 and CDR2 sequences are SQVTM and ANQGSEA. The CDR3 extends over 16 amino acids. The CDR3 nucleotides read TGCAGCGTTGATGGGCAGGAACAGGCTTGGAACAATGAGCAGTTCTTC. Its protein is CSVDGQEQAWNNEQFF.

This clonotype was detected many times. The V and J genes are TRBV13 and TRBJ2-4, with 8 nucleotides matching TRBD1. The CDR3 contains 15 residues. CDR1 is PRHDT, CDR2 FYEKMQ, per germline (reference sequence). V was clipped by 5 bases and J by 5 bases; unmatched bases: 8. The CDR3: CASSTVGTGQNIQYF. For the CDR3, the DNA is TGTGCCAGCAGCACAGTGGGGACAGGACAAAACATTCAGTACTTC.

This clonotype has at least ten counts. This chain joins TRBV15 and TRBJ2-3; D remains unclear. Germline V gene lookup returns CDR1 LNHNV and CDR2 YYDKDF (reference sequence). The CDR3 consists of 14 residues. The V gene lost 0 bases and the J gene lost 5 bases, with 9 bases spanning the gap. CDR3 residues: CATSRDQAGDTQYF. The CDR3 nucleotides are TGTGCCACCAGCAGAGATCAGGCCGGAGATACGCAGTATTTT.

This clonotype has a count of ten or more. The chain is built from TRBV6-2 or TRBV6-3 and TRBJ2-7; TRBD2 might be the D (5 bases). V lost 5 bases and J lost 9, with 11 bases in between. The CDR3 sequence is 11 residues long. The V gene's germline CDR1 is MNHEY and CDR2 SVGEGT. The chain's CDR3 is CASSAREGQYF. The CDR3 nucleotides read TGTGCCAGCAGTGCCCGTGAGGGGCAGTACTTC.

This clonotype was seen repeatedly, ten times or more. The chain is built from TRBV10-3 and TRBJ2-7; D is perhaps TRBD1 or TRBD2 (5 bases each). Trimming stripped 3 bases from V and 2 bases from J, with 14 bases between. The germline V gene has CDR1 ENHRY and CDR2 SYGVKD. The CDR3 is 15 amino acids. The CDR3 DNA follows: TGTGCCATCAGTGATTATCAGGGACGTGCCTACGAGCAGTACTTC. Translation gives CAISDYQGRAYEQYF.

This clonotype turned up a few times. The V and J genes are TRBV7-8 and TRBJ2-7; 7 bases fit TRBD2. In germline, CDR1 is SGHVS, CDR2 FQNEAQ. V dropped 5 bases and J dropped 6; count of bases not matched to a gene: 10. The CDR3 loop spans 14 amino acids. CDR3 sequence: CASSPASWGGEQYF. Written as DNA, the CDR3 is TGTGCCAGCAGCCCAGCTAGCTGGGGGGGCGAGCAGTACTTC.

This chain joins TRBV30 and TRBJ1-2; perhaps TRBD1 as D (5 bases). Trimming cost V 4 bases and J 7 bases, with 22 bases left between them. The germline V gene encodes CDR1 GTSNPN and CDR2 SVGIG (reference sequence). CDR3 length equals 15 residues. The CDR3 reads CAWIRLGTSSSGYTF. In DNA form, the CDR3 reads TGTGCCTGGATCCGCCTCGGGACCTCAAGCAGTGGCTACACCTTC.

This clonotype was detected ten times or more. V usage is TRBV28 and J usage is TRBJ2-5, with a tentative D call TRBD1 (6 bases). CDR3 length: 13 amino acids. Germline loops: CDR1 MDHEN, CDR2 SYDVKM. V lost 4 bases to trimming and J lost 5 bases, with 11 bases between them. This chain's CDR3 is CASSSDRLETQYF. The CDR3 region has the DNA TGTGCCAGCAGTTCAGACAGGCTGGAGACCCAGTACTTC.

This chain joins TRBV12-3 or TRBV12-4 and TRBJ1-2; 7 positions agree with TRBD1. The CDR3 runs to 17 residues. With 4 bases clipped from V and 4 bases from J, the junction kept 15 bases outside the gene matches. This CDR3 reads CASSSSTGSGGSYGYTF. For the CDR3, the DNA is TGTGCCAGCAGTTCCTCGACAGGGAGCGGAGGGTCCTATGGCTACACCTTC.

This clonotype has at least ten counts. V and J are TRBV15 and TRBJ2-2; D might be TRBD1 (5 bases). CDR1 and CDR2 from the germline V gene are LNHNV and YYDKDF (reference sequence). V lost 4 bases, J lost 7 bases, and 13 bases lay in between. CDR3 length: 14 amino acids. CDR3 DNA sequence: TGTGCCACCAGCATTAATCAGGGTCGCGGGGAGCTGTTTTTT. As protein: CATSINQGRGELFF.

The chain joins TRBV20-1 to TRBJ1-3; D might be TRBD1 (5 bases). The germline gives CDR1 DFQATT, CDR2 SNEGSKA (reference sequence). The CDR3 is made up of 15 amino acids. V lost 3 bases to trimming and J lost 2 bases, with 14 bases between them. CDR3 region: CSASRQPSTGNTIYF. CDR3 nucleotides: TGCAGTGCTAGCCGACAGCCCTCAACTGGAAACACCATATATTTT.

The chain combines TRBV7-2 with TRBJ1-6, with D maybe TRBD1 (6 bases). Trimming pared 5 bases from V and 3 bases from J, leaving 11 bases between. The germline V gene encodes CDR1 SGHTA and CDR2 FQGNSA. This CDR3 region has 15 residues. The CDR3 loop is CASSAGQFYNSPLHF. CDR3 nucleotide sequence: TGTGCCAGCAGCGCCGGACAGTTCTATAATTCACCCCTCCACTTT.

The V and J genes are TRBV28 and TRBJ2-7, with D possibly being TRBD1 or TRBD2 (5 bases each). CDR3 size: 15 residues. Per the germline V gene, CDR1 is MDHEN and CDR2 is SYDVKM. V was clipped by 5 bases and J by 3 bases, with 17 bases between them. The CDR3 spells CASSITGTLYYEQYF. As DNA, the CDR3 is TGTGCCAGCAGTATAACGGGGACCCTTTACTACGAGCAGTACTTC.

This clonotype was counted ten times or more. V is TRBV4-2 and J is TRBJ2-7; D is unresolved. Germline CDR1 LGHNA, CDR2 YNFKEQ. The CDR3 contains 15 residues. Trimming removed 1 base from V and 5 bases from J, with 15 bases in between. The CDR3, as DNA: TGTGCCAGCAGCCAAGCACTCGGTGGGTATGACGAGCAGTACTTC. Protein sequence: CASSQALGGYDEQYF.

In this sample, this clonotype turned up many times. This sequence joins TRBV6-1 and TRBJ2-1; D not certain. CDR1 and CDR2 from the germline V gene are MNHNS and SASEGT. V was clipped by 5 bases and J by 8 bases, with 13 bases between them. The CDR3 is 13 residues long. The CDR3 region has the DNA TGTGCCAGCAGTCTCCGATGGGGTGATGAGCAGTTCTTC. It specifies CASSLRWGDEQFF.

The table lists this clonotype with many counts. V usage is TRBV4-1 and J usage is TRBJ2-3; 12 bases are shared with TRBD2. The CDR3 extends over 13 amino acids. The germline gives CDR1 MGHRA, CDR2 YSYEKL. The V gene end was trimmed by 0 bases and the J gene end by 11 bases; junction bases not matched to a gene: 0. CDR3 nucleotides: TGCGCCAGCAGCCAAGAGGGACTAGCGGGGCAGTATTTT. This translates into CASSQEGLAGQYF.

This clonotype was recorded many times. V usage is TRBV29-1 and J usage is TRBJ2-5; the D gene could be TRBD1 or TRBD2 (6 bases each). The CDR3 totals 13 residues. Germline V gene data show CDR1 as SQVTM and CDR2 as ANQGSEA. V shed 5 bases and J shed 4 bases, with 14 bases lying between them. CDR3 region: CSVSRGQGETQYF. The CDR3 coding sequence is TGCAGCGTTTCCCGGGGGCAGGGAGAGACCCAGTACTTC.

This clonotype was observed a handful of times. Here the CDR3 DNA reads TGTGCCAGCAGCGTATCCGCGACAGGGCTTCTCTATGGCTACACCTTC. It codes for CASSVSATGLLYGYTF. The J gene is TRBJ1-2, the V gene TRBV9; TRBD1 agrees at 7 bases. V trimming: 1 base; J trimming: 4 bases; junction bases outside the gene matches: 10. This CDR3 is built from 16 residues. Per the germline V gene, CDR1 is SGDLS and CDR2 is YYNGEE.

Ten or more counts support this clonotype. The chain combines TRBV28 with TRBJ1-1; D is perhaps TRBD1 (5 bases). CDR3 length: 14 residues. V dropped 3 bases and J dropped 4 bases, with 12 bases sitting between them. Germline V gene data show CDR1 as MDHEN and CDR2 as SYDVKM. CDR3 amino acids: CASSLQGGSTEAFF. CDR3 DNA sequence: TGTGCCAGCAGTTTGCAGGGCGGGAGCACTGAAGCTTTCTTT.

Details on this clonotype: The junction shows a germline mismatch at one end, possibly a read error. DNA of the CDR3: TGCAGTGCGAGAGGACAGGGTCAAGGGCCCCAGCATTTT. Its translation is CSARGQGQGPQHF. The chain has TRBV20-1 and TRBJ1-5, with TRBD1 identical over 8 bases. Germline CDR1 DFQATT, CDR2 SNEGSKA (reference sequence). This CDR3 comprises 13 residues.

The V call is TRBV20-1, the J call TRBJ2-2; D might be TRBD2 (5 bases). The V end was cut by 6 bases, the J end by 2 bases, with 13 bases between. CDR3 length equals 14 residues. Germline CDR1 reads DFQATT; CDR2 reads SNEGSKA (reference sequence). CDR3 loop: CSARPGTNTGELFF. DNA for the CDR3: TGCAGTGCCAGGCCGGGAACAAACACCGGGGAGCTGTTTTTT.

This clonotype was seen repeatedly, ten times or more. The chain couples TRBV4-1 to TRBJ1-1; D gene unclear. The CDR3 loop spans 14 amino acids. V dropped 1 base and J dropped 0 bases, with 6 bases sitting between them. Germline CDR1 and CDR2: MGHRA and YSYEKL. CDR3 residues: CASSQVSVNTEAFF. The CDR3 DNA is TGCGCCAGCAGCCAAGTATCCGTGAACACTGAAGCTTTCTTT.

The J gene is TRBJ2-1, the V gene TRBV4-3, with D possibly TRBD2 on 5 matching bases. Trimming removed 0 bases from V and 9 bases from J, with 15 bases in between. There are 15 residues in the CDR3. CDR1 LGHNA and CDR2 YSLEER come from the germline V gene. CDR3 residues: CASSQEPQPRGEQFF. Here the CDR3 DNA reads TGCGCCAGCAGCCAAGAACCTCAACCCCGGGGTGAGCAGTTCTTC.

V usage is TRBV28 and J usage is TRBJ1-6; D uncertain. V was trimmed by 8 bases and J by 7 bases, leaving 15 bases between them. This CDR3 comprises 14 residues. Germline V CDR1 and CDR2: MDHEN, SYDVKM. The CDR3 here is CASGLRGINSPLHF. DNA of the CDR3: TGTGCCAGCGGGTTACGAGGGATAAATTCACCCCTCCACTTT.

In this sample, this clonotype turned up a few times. The CDR3 nucleotides are TGTGCCAGCAGTTTCCAATTCGACAGATTTGAGCAGTTCTTC. Translation: CASSFQFDRFEQFF. This chain uses TRBV28 with TRBJ2-1; maybe TRBD1 (5 bases). The germline V and J ends were trimmed by 3 bases and 9 bases, with 15 bases remaining between them. The CDR3 is 14 amino acids. Looked up from germline, CDR1 is MDHEN and CDR2 is SYDVKM. Full variable domain (outside the CDR3, taken from reference TRBV28 and TRBJ2-1): DVKVTQSSRYLVKRTGEKVFLECVQDMDHENMFWYRQDPGLGLRLIYFSYDVKMKEKGDIPEGYSVSREKKERFSLILESASTNQTSMYLCASSFQFDRFEQFFGPGTRLTVL.

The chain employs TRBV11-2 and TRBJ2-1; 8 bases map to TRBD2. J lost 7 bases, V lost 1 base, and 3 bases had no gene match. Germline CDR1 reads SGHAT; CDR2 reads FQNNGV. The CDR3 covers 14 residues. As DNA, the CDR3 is TGTGCCAGCAGCTTAGCCAGACTAGCGAATGAGCAGTTCTTC. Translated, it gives CASSLARLANEQFF.

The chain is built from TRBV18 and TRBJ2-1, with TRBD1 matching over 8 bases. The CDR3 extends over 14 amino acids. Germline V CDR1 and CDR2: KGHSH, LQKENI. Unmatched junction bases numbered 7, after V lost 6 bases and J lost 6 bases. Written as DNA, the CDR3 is TGTGCCAGCTCCCGGGGACAGGCGGCCAATGAGCAGTTCTTC. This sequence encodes CASSRGQAANEQFF.

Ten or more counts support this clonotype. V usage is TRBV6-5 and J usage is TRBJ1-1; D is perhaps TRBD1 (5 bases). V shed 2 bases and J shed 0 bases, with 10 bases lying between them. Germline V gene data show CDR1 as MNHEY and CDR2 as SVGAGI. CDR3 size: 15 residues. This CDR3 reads CASSYGTPMNTEAFF. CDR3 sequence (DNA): TGTGCCAGCAGTTACGGGACCCCTATGAACACTGAAGCTTTCTTT.

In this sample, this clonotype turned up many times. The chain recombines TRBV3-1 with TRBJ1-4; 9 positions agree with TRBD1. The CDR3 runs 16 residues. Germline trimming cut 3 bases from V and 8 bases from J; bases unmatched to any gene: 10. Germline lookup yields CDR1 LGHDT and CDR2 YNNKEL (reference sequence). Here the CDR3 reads CASSQAHRGLAEKLFF. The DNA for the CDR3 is TGTGCCAGCAGCCAGGCACACAGGGGGCTGGCGGAAAAACTGTTTTTT.